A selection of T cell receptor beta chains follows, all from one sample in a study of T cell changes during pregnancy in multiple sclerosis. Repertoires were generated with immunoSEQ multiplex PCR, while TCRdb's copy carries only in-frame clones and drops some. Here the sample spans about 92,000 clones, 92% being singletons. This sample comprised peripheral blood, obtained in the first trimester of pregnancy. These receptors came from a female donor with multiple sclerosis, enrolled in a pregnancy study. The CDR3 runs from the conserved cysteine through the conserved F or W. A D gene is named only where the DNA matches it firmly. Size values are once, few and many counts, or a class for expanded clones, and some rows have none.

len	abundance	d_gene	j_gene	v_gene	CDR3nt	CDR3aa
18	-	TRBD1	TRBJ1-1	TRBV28	TGTGCCAGCAGTCCATCCCCCTTGACAGGGGGGGGGAACACTGAAGCTTTCTTT	CASSPSPLTGGGNTEAFF
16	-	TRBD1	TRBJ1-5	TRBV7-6	TGTGCCAGCAGCCCTGGCCCAGGGGGCAGCAATCAGCCCCAGCATTTT	CASSPGPGGSNQPQHF
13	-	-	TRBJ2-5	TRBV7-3	TGTGCCAGCAGCCCCTCTGTCGCGGAGACCCAGTACTTC	CASSPSVAETQYF
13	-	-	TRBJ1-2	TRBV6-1	TGTGCCAGCAGTGAACTCGAGGGCTATGGCTACACCTTC	CASSELEGYGYTF
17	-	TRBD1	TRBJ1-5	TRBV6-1	TGTGCCAGCAGTGAAGCGGACAGGGGTGGTAGCAATCAGCCCCAGCATTTT	CASSEADRGGSNQPQHF
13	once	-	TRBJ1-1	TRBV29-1	TGCAGCCCCACCCCGGAGATGAACACTGAAGCTTTCTTT	CSPTPEMNTEAFF
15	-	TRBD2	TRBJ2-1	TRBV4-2	TGTGCCAGCACCCAGGGACTAGCGGGAGATAATGAGCAGTTCTTC	CASTQGLAGDNEQFF
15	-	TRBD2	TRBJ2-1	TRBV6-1	TGTGCCAGCAGAAGCGGGAGAAAGTCGTACAATGAGCAGTTCTTC	CASRSGRKSYNEQFF
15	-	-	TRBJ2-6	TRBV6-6	TGTGCCAGCAGTGTATCGGGCTCTGGGGCCAACGTCCTGACTTTC	CASSVSGSGANVLTF
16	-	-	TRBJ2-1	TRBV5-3	TGTGCCAGAAGCTCCTCCGAGGACAGAGGTAATAATGAGCAGTTCTTC	CARSSSEDRGNNEQFF
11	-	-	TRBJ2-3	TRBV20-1	TGCAGTGCTAGAGGGGCTGTTACGCAGTATTTT	CSARGAVTQYF
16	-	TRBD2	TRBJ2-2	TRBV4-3	TGCGCCAGCAGCCCTCTAGCGGGAGGGGGAACCGGGGAGCTGTTTTTT	CASSPLAGGGTGELFF
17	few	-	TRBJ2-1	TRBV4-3	TGCGCCAGCAGCCAAGATCAGGGGACGGCTATATACAATGAGCAGTTCTTC	CASSQDQGTAIYNEQFF
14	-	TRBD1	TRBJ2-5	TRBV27	TGTGCCAGCAGTTTGGCCCAGGGGGTGGAGACCCAGTACTTC	CASSLAQGVETQYF
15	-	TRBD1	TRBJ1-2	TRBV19	TGTGCCAGTAGTATACCCGGACAGGGGAGCTATGGCTACACCTTC	CASSIPGQGSYGYTF
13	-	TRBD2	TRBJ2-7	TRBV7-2	TGTGCCAGCAGCCCCCGACTAGCTTACGAGCAGTACTTC	CASSPRLAYEQYF
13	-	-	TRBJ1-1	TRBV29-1	TGCAGCGTTGTCGCTAACCCCAACACTGAAGCTTTCTTT	CSVVANPNTEAFF
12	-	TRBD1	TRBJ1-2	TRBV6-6	TGTGCCAGCAATACAGGGGATTATGGCTACACCTTC	CASNTGDYGYTF
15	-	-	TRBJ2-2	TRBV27	TGTGCCAGCAGTTTAGGCGGTGCGAACACCGGGGAGCTGTTTTTT	CASSLGGANTGELFF
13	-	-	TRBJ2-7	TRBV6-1	TGTGCCAGCAAGGGTCCAGCGGACTACGAGCAGTACTTC	CASKGPADYEQYF
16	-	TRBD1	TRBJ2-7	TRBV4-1	TGCGCCAGCAGCCAAGAAGGATCGGGACAGGGGTACGAGCAGTACTTC	CASSQEGSGQGYEQYF
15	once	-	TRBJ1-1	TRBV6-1	TGTGCCAGCAGCCCCGAGGGCTCCGGGAGCACTGAAGCTTTCTTT	CASSPEGSGSTEAFF
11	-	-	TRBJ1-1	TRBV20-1	TGCAGTGCCACGGGAGGGGCGGGTGCTTTCTTT	CSATGGAGAFF
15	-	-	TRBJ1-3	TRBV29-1	TGCAGCGTTGAAGATTTGGCAATGGCTGGAAACACCATATATTTT	CSVEDLAMAGNTIYF